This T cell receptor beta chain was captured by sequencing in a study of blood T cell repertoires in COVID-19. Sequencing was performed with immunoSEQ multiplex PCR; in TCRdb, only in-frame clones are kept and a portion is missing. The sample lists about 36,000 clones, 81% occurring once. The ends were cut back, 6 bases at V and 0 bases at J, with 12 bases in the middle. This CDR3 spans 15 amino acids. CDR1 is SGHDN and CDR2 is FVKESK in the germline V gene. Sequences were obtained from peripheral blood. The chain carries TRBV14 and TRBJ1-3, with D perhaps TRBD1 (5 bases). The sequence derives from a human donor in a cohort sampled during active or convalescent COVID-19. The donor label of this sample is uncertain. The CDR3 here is CASSLRGLSGNTIYF. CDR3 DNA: TGTGCCAGCAGTCTCCGGGGACTCTCTGGAAACACCATATATTTT.